This T cell receptor (beta chain) was identified during a study of blood T cells in healthy people across ages. Study findings and constraints: It was not known whether donors were CMV positive (a possible confounder of expanded clonotype changes). Whereas aged donors had fewer naive CD4+ cells, long-lived donors had more of them and higher diversity.

Together with a sample-barcoded 5' primer, a J-beta primer mix was included in a second PCR lasting about 7 to 11 cycles. MiXCR was run by TCRdb on the 5' RACE reads, yielding one entry per CDR3 protein. There are fewer than 900,000 distinct CDR3 sequences in the sample; under 40% occur only once, and 13% lies in the top ten. Donors were healthy Caucasian individuals from Russia aged about 6 to 100. Peripheral blood from each donor was collected in a volume of 8.5 to 10 milliliters. Comment on this clonotype: Its specificity is unknown.

V shed 2 bases, J shed 0 bases, and the junction held 10 bases outside the gene matches. The germline V gene has CDR1 SGHVS and CDR2 FQNEAQ. The CDR3 contains 18 residues. The clonotype originates from a man between 18 and 35 years old in good health. Input material: blood. The chain carries TRBV7-8 and TRBJ2-4; 7 nucleotides line up with TRBD2. The CDR3 region has the DNA TGTGCCAGCAGCTTATCACTAGCGTCTACAGTAGCCAAAAACATTCAGTACTTC. Its protein product is CASSLSLASTVAKNIQYF. Together with reference TRBV7-8 and TRBJ2-4, the CDR3 gives the full variable domain: GAGVSQSPRYKVAKRGQDVALRCDPISGHVSLFWYQQALGQGPEFLTYFQNEAQLDKSGLPSDRFFAERPEGSVSTLKIQRTQQEDSAVYLCASSLSLASTVAKNIQYFGAGTRLSVL.